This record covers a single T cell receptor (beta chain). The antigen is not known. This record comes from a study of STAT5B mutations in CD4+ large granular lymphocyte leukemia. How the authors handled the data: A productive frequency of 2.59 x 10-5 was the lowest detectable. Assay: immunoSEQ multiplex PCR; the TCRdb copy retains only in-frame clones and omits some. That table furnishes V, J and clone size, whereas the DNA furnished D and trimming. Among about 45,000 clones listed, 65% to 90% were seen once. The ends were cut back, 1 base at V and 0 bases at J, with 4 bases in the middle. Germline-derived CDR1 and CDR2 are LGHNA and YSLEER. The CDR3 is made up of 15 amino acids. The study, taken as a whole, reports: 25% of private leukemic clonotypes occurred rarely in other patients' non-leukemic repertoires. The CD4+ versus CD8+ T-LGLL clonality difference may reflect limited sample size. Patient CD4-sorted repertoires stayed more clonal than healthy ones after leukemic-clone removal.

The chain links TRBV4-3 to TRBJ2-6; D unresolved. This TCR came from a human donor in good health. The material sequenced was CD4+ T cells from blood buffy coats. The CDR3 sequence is CASSQGISGANVLTF. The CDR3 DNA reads TGCGCCAGCAGCCAAGGAATCTCTGGGGCCAACGTCCTGACTTTC.